Below, 18 T cell receptor beta chains from the same sample are listed, as sequenced in a study of T cells in Graves' hyperthyroidism and ophthalmopathy. Authors of the study amplified TCR beta CDR3 regions from RNA transcripts. The HTBI primer set was used in a first-round RT-PCR of the TCR CDR3. TCRdb re-derived calls from the multiplex PCR reads in MiXCR, one entry per CDR3 protein. The sample has over 350,000 distinct CDR3 sequences, approximately 18% seen once; the top ten hold less than 45%. Specimen: blood. The receptors were sampled from a young man with Graves' ophthalmopathy.

This clonotype was observed a handful of times. The J gene is TRBJ2-7, the V gene TRBV20-1; D gene unclear. The CDR3 runs to 12 residues. Germline lookup yields CDR1 DFQATT and CDR2 SNEGSKA (reference sequence). V dropped 6 bases and J dropped 4 bases, with 13 bases sitting between them. CDR3 residues: CSATSDGYEQYF. The CDR3 DNA reads TGCAGTGCCACTTCAGACGGGTACGAGCAGTACTTC.

The chain has TRBV4-1 and TRBJ2-2, with D possibly being TRBD2 (5 bases). Germline V gene data show CDR1 as MGHRA and CDR2 as YSYEKL. V lost 5 bases, J lost 1 base, and 11 bases lay in between. The CDR3 covers 15 residues. CDR3 protein: CASSTSTRNTGELFF. CDR3 coding DNA: TGCGCCAGCAGCACCTCCACTAGGAACACCGGGGAGCTGTTTTTT.

This clonotype was observed at least ten times. At one end the junction does not follow the germline gene, possibly because of a read error. This rearrangement joins TRBV2 to TRBJ2-2, with TRBD2 identical over 7 bases. The CDR3 contains 18 residues. Germline values: CDR1 SNHLY, CDR2 FYNNEI. DNA of the CDR3: TGTGCCAGCAGTCTGGGAAGAGCGGGAACCCTGAACACCAGGGAGCTGTTTTTT. It specifies CASSLGRAGTLNTRELFF.

This chain joins TRBV20-1 and TRBJ1-1, with D hard to call. V was trimmed by 0 bases and J by 6 bases, leaving 8 bases between them. The germline V gene has CDR1 DFQATT and CDR2 SNEGSKA (reference sequence). The CDR3 length is 12 residues. The CDR3: CSARDRSAEAFF. CDR3 DNA: TGCAGTGCTAGAGATCGGTCAGCTGAAGCTTTCTTT.

Many counts were recorded for this clonotype. The V gene is TRBV5-1, the J gene TRBJ2-2; D is possibly TRBD1 (6 bases). The CDR3 is made up of 15 amino acids. V lost 4 bases, J lost 0 bases, and 10 bases lay in between. Per the germline V gene, CDR1 is SGHRS and CDR2 is YFSETQ. The CDR3 spells CASSPGTTNTGELFF. The CDR3 nucleotides read TGCGCCAGCAGCCCCGGGACAACGAACACCGGGGAGCTGTTTTTT.

The rearrangement uses TRBV6-1 and TRBJ1-5, with 11 positions matching TRBD1. The CDR3 is 19 amino acids. Germline V gives CDR1 MNHNS, CDR2 SASEGT. With 6 bases clipped from V and 1 base from J, the junction kept 14 bases outside the gene matches. CDR3 loop: CASSPLPGQGGRSNQPQHF. The CDR3 nucleotides read TGTGCCAGCAGCCCCCTACCGGGACAGGGGGGTAGGAGCAATCAGCCCCAGCATTTT.

This clonotype came up many times. The chain links TRBV11-2 to TRBJ2-5; D perhaps matches TRBD1 (5 bases). The germline CDR1 and CDR2 sequences are SGHAT and FQNNGV. This CDR3 is 13 amino acids long. Between the trimmed V and J ends, which lost 6 bases and 3 bases, there was a span of 11 bases. The CDR3 loop reads CASRDNNEETQYF. Written as DNA, the CDR3 is TGTGCCAGCAGGGACAATAACGAAGAGACCCAGTACTTC.

At least ten counts were recorded for this clonotype. V gene TRBV28 combines with J gene TRBJ1-1; no definite D call. The CDR3 totals 16 residues. CDR1 is MDHEN and CDR2 is SYDVKM in the germline V gene. The V gene lost 4 bases and the J gene lost 6 bases, with 21 bases spanning the gap. CDR3 residues: CASSSSGYAEFAEAFF. DNA for the CDR3: TGTGCCAGCAGTTCCTCGGGGTACGCTGAATTTGCTGAAGCTTTCTTT.

The rearrangement uses TRBV12-3 or TRBV12-4 and TRBJ2-5; tentative D call: TRBD1 (6 bases). The CDR3 has 15 residues. Trimming removed 6 bases from V and 5 bases from J, with 19 bases in between. CDR3 in amino acids: CASRPSTGSHETQYF. CDR3 coding DNA: TGTGCCAGCAGACCCTCCACAGGGTCTCACGAGACCCAGTACTTC.

This clonotype appeared many times. The rearrangement uses TRBV2 and TRBJ1-5; no firm D call. This CDR3 comprises 13 residues. Trimming left V 4 bases short and J 2 bases short, with 6 bases between. The V gene's germline CDR1 is SNHLY and CDR2 FYNNEI. CDR3 loop: CASSVTGNQPQHF. In DNA, the CDR3 is TGTGCCAGCAGTGTTACAGGCAATCAGCCCCAGCATTTT.

The gene calls are TRBV2 and TRBJ2-1, with 7 bases matching TRBD1. Germline loops: CDR1 SNHLY, CDR2 FYNNEI. After removal of 7 bases from V and 6 bases from J, the junction contained 6 bases not matched to a gene. The CDR3 has 13 amino acids. The CDR3 bases are TGTGCCAGCATCACAGGGGTTAGCAATGAGCAGTTCTTC. The encoded protein is CASITGVSNEQFF. Complete variable domain (other parts from reference TRBV2 and TRBJ2-1): EPEVTQTPSHQVTQMGQEVILRCVPISNHLYFYWYRQILGQKVEFLVSFYNNEISEKSEIFDDQFSVERPDGSNFTLKIRSTKLEDSAMYFCASITGVSNEQFFGPGTRLTVL.

The rearrangement joins TRBV6-1 to TRBJ1-5; TRBD1 might be the D (5 bases). This CDR3 comprises 13 residues. Germline assignment: CDR1 MNHNS and CDR2 SASEGT. V was clipped by 9 bases and J by 6 bases, with 15 bases between them. The CDR3 loop reads CASRGGGFQPQHF. The CDR3, as DNA: TGTGCCAGTCGGGGGGGGGGGTTTCAGCCCCAGCATTTT.

This clonotype was seen only a few times. The V and J genes are TRBV15 and TRBJ1-2, with D unresolved. This CDR3 contains 13 residues. Per the germline V gene, CDR1 is LNHNV and CDR2 is YYDKDF (reference sequence). The V and J ends lost 1 base and 4 bases respectively, with 7 bases between them. The CDR3 protein is CATSRGEFYGYTF. The CDR3 DNA sequence: TGTGCCACCAGCAGAGGAGAATTCTATGGCTACACCTTC.

This clonotype has a handful of counts. A much bigger clone sits one base away, suggesting this may be a read error. This rearrangement joins TRBV2 to TRBJ1-1, with TRBD1 matching 7 bases. The CDR3 covers 15 residues. Unmatched junction bases numbered 9, after V lost 4 bases and J lost 4 bases. Germline lookup yields CDR1 SNHLY and CDR2 FYNNEI. The CDR3 region has the DNA TGTGCCAGCAGTGGAAACAAGGGGGCTAGCACTGAAGCTTTCTTT. Translating gives CASSGNKGASTEAFF. Drawing the rest from reference TRBV2 and TRBJ1-1, the complete variable domain is EPEVTQTPSHQVTQMGQEVILRCVPISNHLYFYWYRQILGQKVEFLVSFYNNEISEKSEIFDDQFSVERPDGSNFTLKIRSTKLEDSAMYFCASSGNKGASTEAFFGQGTRLTVV.

The gene calls are TRBV5-4 and TRBJ1-6; D not resolved. The V gene lost 1 base and the J gene lost 9 bases, with 8 bases spanning the gap. The CDR3 totals 13 residues. The germline V gene encodes CDR1 SGHNT and CDR2 YYREEE (reference sequence). This CDR3 reads CASSLLVGSPLHF. The CDR3 DNA reads TGTGCCAGCAGCTTGTTGGTAGGTTCACCCCTCCACTTT.

In its sample, this clonotype was seen a few times. This chain uses TRBV9 with TRBJ2-3, with TRBD2 identical over 10 bases. The CDR3 runs 17 residues. Germline V lookup: CDR1 SGDLS, CDR2 YYNGEE. Losses at the gene ends were 4 bases for V and 6 bases for J; bases not matched to a gene: 14. The CDR3 DNA follows: TGTGCCAGCAGCCTCCGCGGGCTAGCGGGGGCGGGGGATACGCAGTATTTT. Its translation: CASSLRGLAGAGDTQYF.

The CDR3, as DNA: TGTGCCAGCTCTAACAGGGGTTTCGACGTAGGGCTCAAAGAGACCCAGTACTTC. Protein product: CASSNRGFDVGLKETQYF. The V call is TRBV7-9, the J call TRBJ2-5; 7 bases map to TRBD1. The CDR3 has 18 residues. Trimming took 8 bases from V and 3 from J; bases not matched to a gene: 21. Looked up from germline, CDR1 is SEHNR and CDR2 is FQNEAQ (reference sequence).

The genes are TRBV2 and TRBJ2-3; 10 bases match TRBD1. The junction had 10 bases not matched to a gene; V was cut back by 6 bases and J by 4 bases. This CDR3 has 16 amino acids. The germline CDR1 and CDR2 sequences are SNHLY and FYNNEI. This CDR3 reads CASSAHRDRGSDTQYF. The CDR3 DNA sequence: TGTGCCAGCAGCGCCCACCGGGACAGGGGTTCAGATACGCAGTATTTT. Full variable domain (remainder filled in from reference TRBV2 and TRBJ2-3): EPEVTQTPSHQVTQMGQEVILRCVPISNHLYFYWYRQILGQKVEFLVSFYNNEISEKSEIFDDQFSVERPDGSNFTLKIRSTKLEDSAMYFCASSAHRDRGSDTQYFGPGTRLTVL.